The rows below give T cell receptor beta chains drawn from one sample of a study of cytomegalovirus exposure and HLA in healthy donors. Only in-frame clones appear in the TCRdb table, and some are missing; sequencing was by immunoSEQ multiplex PCR. Among about 180,000 clones, roughly 84% were seen once, and the ten largest hold 0.95% to 1.3%. The sample taken for sequencing was PBMCs. The receptors were sampled from a man aged 25 to 40 in good health and CMV-seronegative. Each CDR3 is given with its conserved first and last residue. Each record gives: D gene, clone size, V gene, J gene, CDR3 protein, CDR3 DNA. The D gene is left open where the match is weak. Clone size is stated in some rows and not others, as once, few, many or a class when expanded.

d_gene: TRBD2; abundance: once; v_gene: TRBV9; j_gene: TRBJ2-2; CDR3aa: CASSVSVSGSSNTGELFF; CDR3nt: TGTGCCAGCAGCGTATCTGTTAGCGGGAGTTCGAACACCGGGGAGCTGTTTTTT
d_gene: TRBD2; abundance: -; v_gene: TRBV28; j_gene: TRBJ2-7; CDR3aa: CASSPSGRSSAYEQYF; CDR3nt: TGTGCCAGCAGCCCTAGCGGGAGGTCCAGCGCCTACGAGCAGTACTTC
d_gene: -; abundance: -; v_gene: TRBV6-1; j_gene: TRBJ2-1; CDR3aa: CASSFRDPLGNEQFF; CDR3nt: TGTGCCAGCAGTTTCCGGGATCCCCTGGGCAATGAGCAGTTCTTC
d_gene: -; abundance: -; v_gene: TRBV29-1; j_gene: TRBJ1-2; CDR3aa: CSVETGGGYGYTF; CDR3nt: TGCAGCGTTGAAACTGGGGGCGGCTATGGCTACACCTTC
d_gene: TRBD2; abundance: -; v_gene: TRBV7-9; j_gene: TRBJ2-5; CDR3aa: CASSLASPSGSGETQYF; CDR3nt: TGTGCCAGCAGCTTAGCAAGTCCTAGCGGGAGCGGCGAGACCCAGTACTTC
d_gene: TRBD2; abundance: once; v_gene: TRBV5-1; j_gene: TRBJ2-7; CDR3aa: CASSLAGRSYEQYF; CDR3nt: TGCGCCAGCAGCTTAGCGGGACGCTCCTACGAGCAGTACTTC
d_gene: -; abundance: -; v_gene: TRBV15; j_gene: TRBJ2-7; CDR3aa: CATSRGGVYEQYF; CDR3nt: TGTGCCACCAGCAGAGGGGGGGTCTACGAGCAGTACTTC
d_gene: -; abundance: -; v_gene: TRBV16; j_gene: TRBJ1-1; CDR3aa: CASSSKGAGIMNTEAFF; CDR3nt: TGTGCCAGCAGCTCAAAAGGGGCAGGGATAATGAACACTGAAGCTTTCTTT
d_gene: -; abundance: -; v_gene: TRBV4-1; j_gene: TRBJ2-3; CDR3aa: CASSPSSGVGGDTQYF; CDR3nt: TGCGCCAGCAGCCCCAGCTCTGGCGTGGGGGGAGATACGCAGTATTTT
d_gene: -; abundance: -; v_gene: TRBV10-3; j_gene: TRBJ2-4; CDR3aa: CAISEGARPSTKNIQYF; CDR3nt: TGTGCCATCAGTGAGGGGGCCCGCCCTTCAACCAAAAACATTCAGTACTTC
d_gene: -; abundance: -; v_gene: TRBV15; j_gene: TRBJ2-5; CDR3aa: CATSRDLVLEQYF; CDR3nt: TGTGCCACCAGCAGAGACCTGGTGCTTGAGCAGTACTTC
d_gene: -; abundance: -; v_gene: TRBV21-1; j_gene: TRBJ2-7; CDR3aa: CASRIGPTEPYEQYF; CDR3nt: TGTGCCAGCAGGATAGGACCGACAGAGCCCTACGAGCAGTACTTC
d_gene: -; abundance: -; v_gene: TRBV18; j_gene: TRBJ1-1; CDR3aa: CASSPWGGSDTEAFF; CDR3nt: TGTGCCAGCTCCCCCTGGGGGGGGTCGGACACTGAAGCTTTCTTT
d_gene: TRBD2; abundance: -; v_gene: TRBV4-2; j_gene: TRBJ2-7; CDR3aa: CASNQGGTSGTIGEQYF; CDR3nt: TGTGCCAGCAACCAGGGGGGGACTAGCGGGACCATCGGCGAGCAGTACTTC
d_gene: TRBD2; abundance: -; v_gene: TRBV7-9; j_gene: TRBJ2-3; CDR3aa: CASSLSGISEDTQYF; CDR3nt: TGTGCCAGCAGCTTAAGCGGGATATCAGAAGATACGCAGTATTTT
d_gene: TRBD2; abundance: -; v_gene: TRBV18; j_gene: TRBJ2-3; CDR3aa: CASSLTAETSGPGEYF; CDR3nt: TGTGCCAGCTCACTGACGGCAGAGACTAGCGGTCCAGGGGAGTATTTT
d_gene: -; abundance: -; v_gene: TRBV11-3; j_gene: TRBJ2-7; CDR3aa: CASSLASETYEQYF; CDR3nt: TGTGCCAGCAGCTTAGCTAGCGAGACCTACGAGCAGTACTTC
d_gene: TRBD2; abundance: -; v_gene: TRBV27; j_gene: TRBJ2-3; CDR3aa: CASSLLTSATDTQYF; CDR3nt: TGTGCCAGCAGTTTATTGACTAGCGCCACAGATACGCAGTATTTT
d_gene: -; abundance: once; v_gene: TRBV29-1; j_gene: TRBJ1-1; CDR3aa: CSVGGSAGKNTEAFF; CDR3nt: TGCAGCGTTGGTGGGTCCGCAGGGAAGAACACTGAAGCTTTCTTT
d_gene: TRBD1; abundance: -; v_gene: TRBV19; j_gene: TRBJ1-6; CDR3aa: CASSITGELLHSPLHF; CDR3nt: TGTGCCAGTAGTATAACAGGGGAACTGTTACATTCACCCCTCCACTTT
d_gene: TRBD1; abundance: -; v_gene: TRBV28; j_gene: TRBJ2-1; CDR3aa: CASSLSGRDRVAAEQFF; CDR3nt: TGTGCCAGCAGTTTATCGGGGAGGGACAGGGTTGCAGCTGAGCAGTTCTTC
d_gene: -; abundance: -; v_gene: TRBV28; j_gene: TRBJ2-1; CDR3aa: CASSFGGPNEQFF; CDR3nt: TGTGCCAGCAGTTTCGGGGGTCCCAATGAGCAGTTCTTC